These T cell receptor beta chains were read from a single sample in a study of shared clonotypes between healthy human individuals. Here immunoSEQ multiplex PCR was the method, and the copy in TCRdb shows in-frame clones only, minus some. The sample holds 2 million to 2.5 million clones, about 95% seen once. The material sequenced was naive CD8+ T cells sorted from blood. These receptor sequences come from a man aged 18 to 30 in good health. The CDR3 runs from the conserved cysteine through the conserved F or W. D genes are given only for firm matches. Clone size is not always given. Where it is, it says once, few, many or a class for expanded clones.

j_call: TRBJ1-1; v_call: TRBV4-3; clone_size: -; d_call: -; cdr3_nt: TGCGCCAGCAGCCAAGATGTAAACGGGCTTGAAGCTTTCTTT; cdr3_aa: CASSQDVNGLEAFF
j_call: TRBJ2-3; v_call: TRBV6-1; clone_size: -; d_call: -; cdr3_nt: TGTGCCAGCAGTGAAGGCCAATGGATAGATACGCAGTATTTT; cdr3_aa: CASSEGQWIDTQYF
j_call: TRBJ1-1; v_call: TRBV5-6; clone_size: once; d_call: -; cdr3_nt: TGTGCCAGCAGCTTGGCCGGACACGCCATGAACACTGAAGCTTTCTTT; cdr3_aa: CASSLAGHAMNTEAFF
j_call: TRBJ2-5; v_call: TRBV30; clone_size: -; d_call: TRBD1; cdr3_nt: TGTGCCTGGAGTGTTGGGACAGGGAGAGAGACCCAGTACTTC; cdr3_aa: CAWSVGTGRETQYF
j_call: TRBJ2-3; v_call: TRBV7-2; clone_size: -; d_call: -; cdr3_nt: TGTGCCAGCAGCCTGTCCACAGATACGCAGTATTTT; cdr3_aa: CASSLSTDTQYF
j_call: TRBJ1-1; v_call: TRBV27; clone_size: -; d_call: -; cdr3_nt: TGTGCCAGCAGTTTATTAACAGGGGAAGCTTTCTTT; cdr3_aa: CASSLLTGEAFF
j_call: TRBJ2-5; v_call: TRBV6-1; clone_size: -; d_call: -; cdr3_nt: TGTGCCAGCAGTGAATGGCCCAAGGGGTGGGAGACCCAGTACTTC; cdr3_aa: CASSEWPKGWETQYF
j_call: TRBJ1-6; v_call: TRBV9; clone_size: -; d_call: -; cdr3_nt: TGTGCCAGCAGCGTAGCTGGCACCGACCTCCACTTT; cdr3_aa: CASSVAGTDLHF
j_call: TRBJ1-3; v_call: TRBV11-2; clone_size: -; d_call: -; cdr3_nt: TGTGCCAGCAGCTTAGGCAGAAGCTCTGGAAACACCATATATTTT; cdr3_aa: CASSLGRSSGNTIYF
j_call: TRBJ2-2; v_call: TRBV2; clone_size: once; d_call: TRBD1; cdr3_nt: TGTGCCAGCAGTTCGGGACAGGTCGACACCGGGGAGCTGTTTTTT; cdr3_aa: CASSSGQVDTGELFF
j_call: TRBJ2-3; v_call: TRBV29-1; clone_size: -; d_call: -; cdr3_nt: TGCAGCGTTGAAGGGGTAGGGTTCGCAGATACGCAGTATTTT; cdr3_aa: CSVEGVGFADTQYF
j_call: TRBJ2-1; v_call: TRBV6-1; clone_size: -; d_call: -; cdr3_nt: TGTGCCAGCAGTAGAGGGGCAGAGCAGTTCTTC; cdr3_aa: CASSRGAEQFF
j_call: TRBJ1-5; v_call: TRBV28; clone_size: -; d_call: -; cdr3_nt: TGTGCCAGCATCTCCCAGGGTTTCATACAGCCCCAGCATTTT; cdr3_aa: CASISQGFIQPQHF
j_call: TRBJ2-7; v_call: TRBV4-3; clone_size: -; d_call: TRBD1; cdr3_nt: TGCGCCAGCAGCCAAGACTCATGGGACAGGGGTATTCTGTACTTC; cdr3_aa: CASSQDSWDRGILYF
j_call: TRBJ2-7; v_call: TRBV4-1; clone_size: -; d_call: -; cdr3_nt: TGCGCCAGCAGCCAAGTAAGGACAGCCTCCGAGCAGTACTTC; cdr3_aa: CASSQVRTASEQYF
j_call: TRBJ2-5; v_call: TRBV27; clone_size: -; d_call: TRBD2; cdr3_nt: TGTGCCAGCAGTTACAGCGGGAGAAGAGAGACCCAGTACTTC; cdr3_aa: CASSYSGRRETQYF
j_call: TRBJ1-3; v_call: TRBV7-9; clone_size: -; d_call: -; cdr3_nt: TGTGCCAGCAGCTTAGCGAGCAGGGTGGACGGAAACACCATATATTTT; cdr3_aa: CASSLASRVDGNTIYF
j_call: TRBJ1-1; v_call: TRBV10-3; clone_size: -; d_call: -; cdr3_nt: TGTGCCATCAGTGAGTCGGGCGGTGAAGCTTTCTTT; cdr3_aa: CAISESGGEAFF
j_call: TRBJ2-1; v_call: TRBV5-6; clone_size: -; d_call: -; cdr3_nt: TGTGCCAGCAGCCCAAGGGTGCAGCCTAATGAGCAGTTCTTC; cdr3_aa: CASSPRVQPNEQFF
j_call: TRBJ2-2; v_call: TRBV14; clone_size: -; d_call: -; cdr3_nt: TGTGCCAGCAGCCAAGCGTTTATCTACAGGGCTTTGAACACCGGGGAGCTGTTTTTT; cdr3_aa: CASSQAFIYRALNTGELFF
j_call: TRBJ1-1; v_call: TRBV27; clone_size: -; d_call: -; cdr3_nt: TGTGCCAGCAGGTTGTCGGCATTAGGGTTTACTTTCTTT; cdr3_aa: CASRLSALGFTFF
j_call: TRBJ2-2; v_call: TRBV4-2; clone_size: -; d_call: -; cdr3_nt: TGTGCCAGCAGCCAGACCGGGACACCAGAACCGGGACTACCTAACACCGGGGAGCTGTTTTTT; cdr3_aa: CASSQTGTPEPGLPNTGELFF
j_call: TRBJ2-1; v_call: TRBV2; clone_size: once; d_call: -; cdr3_nt: TGTGCCAGCAGGGGGACACCCTACAATGAGCAGTTCTTC; cdr3_aa: CASRGTPYNEQFF
j_call: TRBJ2-3; v_call: TRBV10-2; clone_size: once; d_call: -; cdr3_nt: TGCGCCAGCAGTGTGGACATAGCGGTCCCCACAGATACGCAGTATTTT; cdr3_aa: CASSVDIAVPTDTQYF
j_call: TRBJ2-3; v_call: TRBV30; clone_size: once; d_call: -; cdr3_nt: TGTGCCTGGAGTGCGGATAGGGGAACGGGAGAAGAGGCAGATACGCAGTATTTT; cdr3_aa: CAWSADRGTGEEADTQYF
j_call: TRBJ1-2; v_call: TRBV7-9; clone_size: -; d_call: TRBD1; cdr3_nt: TGTGCCAGCAGCAAGACAGGGACTGGCTACACCTTC; cdr3_aa: CASSKTGTGYTF
j_call: TRBJ2-7; v_call: TRBV30; clone_size: -; d_call: -; cdr3_nt: TGTGCCTGGACGGTGAACTCCTACGAGCAGTACTTC; cdr3_aa: CAWTVNSYEQYF
j_call: TRBJ2-2; v_call: TRBV6-5; clone_size: once; d_call: TRBD2; cdr3_nt: TGTGCCAGCAGTTACACTTTGCGGGAGGGAACCGGGGAGCTGTTTTTT; cdr3_aa: CASSYTLREGTGELFF
j_call: TRBJ2-1; v_call: TRBV4-3; clone_size: -; d_call: -; cdr3_nt: TGCGCCAGCAGCCAAGTAGGCCAGGGGATGCGCGATGAGCAGTTCTTC; cdr3_aa: CASSQVGQGMRDEQFF
j_call: TRBJ2-7; v_call: TRBV27; clone_size: -; d_call: TRBD2; cdr3_nt: TGTGCCAGCAGTTTAGGGAGGGGAACGAGCGAGCAGTACTTC; cdr3_aa: CASSLGRGTSEQYF
j_call: TRBJ1-1; v_call: TRBV30; clone_size: -; d_call: TRBD1; cdr3_nt: TGTGCCTGGAGCCGGGAACAGGGGCCGAACACTGAAGCTTTCTTT; cdr3_aa: CAWSREQGPNTEAFF
j_call: TRBJ2-1; v_call: TRBV29-1; clone_size: -; d_call: -; cdr3_nt: TGCAGCGTTGACTCCGGAGGGGGTGAGCAGTTCTTC; cdr3_aa: CSVDSGGGEQFF
j_call: TRBJ2-1; v_call: TRBV2; clone_size: once; d_call: TRBD2; cdr3_nt: TGTGCCATCACGGGACTAGCGGCGTCCTACAATGAGCAGTTCTTC; cdr3_aa: CAITGLAASYNEQFF
j_call: TRBJ2-7; v_call: TRBV11-1; clone_size: -; d_call: -; cdr3_nt: TGTGCCAGCAGCACAGGGTGGAGCTACGAGCAGTACTTC; cdr3_aa: CASSTGWSYEQYF
j_call: TRBJ2-7; v_call: TRBV6-5; clone_size: -; d_call: -; cdr3_nt: TGTGCCAGCAGTTACTCTCTGGCCTACGAGCAGTACTTC; cdr3_aa: CASSYSLAYEQYF
j_call: TRBJ1-1; v_call: TRBV5-1; clone_size: -; d_call: TRBD1; cdr3_nt: TGCGCCAGCAGCCCGCTGACAGGGGGTCTAGACACTGAAGCTTTCTTT; cdr3_aa: CASSPLTGGLDTEAFF
j_call: TRBJ2-7; v_call: TRBV5-1; clone_size: -; d_call: -; cdr3_nt: TGCGCCAGCAGCCCCGAGGGGGGGGCTCCCTACGAGCAGTACTTC; cdr3_aa: CASSPEGGAPYEQYF
j_call: TRBJ1-4; v_call: TRBV6-4; clone_size: -; d_call: TRBD1; cdr3_nt: TGTGCCAACGGGACAGGGAGGGGTGAAAAACTGTTTTTT; cdr3_aa: CANGTGRGEKLFF
j_call: TRBJ2-7; v_call: TRBV6-5; clone_size: -; d_call: -; cdr3_nt: TGTGCCAGCAGTCCCCACGGGGGAATGAACGAGCAGTACTTC; cdr3_aa: CASSPHGGMNEQYF
j_call: TRBJ1-1; v_call: TRBV30; clone_size: -; d_call: -; cdr3_nt: TGTGCCTGGAGCTGGAACACTGAAGCTTTCTTT; cdr3_aa: CAWSWNTEAFF
j_call: TRBJ2-7; v_call: TRBV5-4; clone_size: -; d_call: TRBD1; cdr3_nt: TGTGCCAGCAGCTTCCCGACAGGGGGAGACTACGAGCAGTACTTC; cdr3_aa: CASSFPTGGDYEQYF
j_call: TRBJ2-3; v_call: TRBV7-9; clone_size: -; d_call: TRBD2; cdr3_nt: TGTGCCAGCAGCTTAGTCGGCGGGAGGGCACGGGATACGCAGTATTTT; cdr3_aa: CASSLVGGRARDTQYF
j_call: TRBJ2-2; v_call: TRBV11-2; clone_size: once; d_call: TRBD2; cdr3_nt: TGTGCCAGCAGCTTAAACCTAGCGGGAGTGGACACCGGGGAGCTGTTTTTT; cdr3_aa: CASSLNLAGVDTGELFF
j_call: TRBJ2-7; v_call: TRBV7-6; clone_size: -; d_call: -; cdr3_nt: TGTGCCAGCAGCAGACACAGGGATTACGAGCAGTACTTC; cdr3_aa: CASSRHRDYEQYF
j_call: TRBJ2-1; v_call: TRBV27; clone_size: once; d_call: TRBD2; cdr3_nt: TGTGCCAGCAGTATCAAGACTAGCGGGGGACGAGATGAGCAGTTCTTC; cdr3_aa: CASSIKTSGGRDEQFF
j_call: TRBJ2-1; v_call: TRBV6-6; clone_size: -; d_call: -; cdr3_nt: TGTGCCAGCAGTTACAGCCAGAGCTCCTACAATGAGCAGTTCTTC; cdr3_aa: CASSYSQSSYNEQFF
j_call: TRBJ1-5; v_call: TRBV28; clone_size: -; d_call: -; cdr3_nt: TGTGCCAGCAGGTCCCCGGGGACATACAATCAGCCCCAGCATTTT; cdr3_aa: CASRSPGTYNQPQHF
j_call: TRBJ1-5; v_call: TRBV14; clone_size: -; d_call: TRBD1; cdr3_nt: TGTGCCAGCAGCCCGGGGACAGGGACGCAGCCCCAGCATTTT; cdr3_aa: CASSPGTGTQPQHF
j_call: TRBJ2-7; v_call: TRBV6-5; clone_size: -; d_call: TRBD2; cdr3_nt: TGTGCCAGCAGTCTAGCGGCCGCCTACGAGCAGTACTTC; cdr3_aa: CASSLAAAYEQYF
j_call: TRBJ1-1; v_call: TRBV5-4; clone_size: -; d_call: -; cdr3_nt: TGTGCCAGCAGCTTGGAAAAGGCTGAAGCTTTCTTT; cdr3_aa: CASSLEKAEAFF
j_call: TRBJ1-4; v_call: TRBV28; clone_size: -; d_call: TRBD1; cdr3_nt: TGTGCCAGCAGTTCCACAGGGGGCTATGAAAAACTGTTTTTT; cdr3_aa: CASSSTGGYEKLFF
j_call: TRBJ1-5; v_call: TRBV2; clone_size: -; d_call: -; cdr3_nt: TGTGCCAGCAGTGAGGGAGGGGAGGGCAATCAGCCCCAGCATTTT; cdr3_aa: CASSEGGEGNQPQHF
j_call: TRBJ1-4; v_call: TRBV6-5; clone_size: -; d_call: TRBD1; cdr3_nt: TGTGCCAGCAGTTATGGACAGGGCGGCGGTAATGAAAAACTGTTTTTT; cdr3_aa: CASSYGQGGGNEKLFF
j_call: TRBJ1-2; v_call: TRBV7-2; clone_size: -; d_call: -; cdr3_nt: TGTGCCAGCACGCCGGGGGGGTATGGCTACACCTTC; cdr3_aa: CASTPGGYGYTF
j_call: TRBJ2-3; v_call: TRBV30; clone_size: -; d_call: TRBD2; cdr3_nt: TGTGCCTCCGGACTAGCGGGAGGCGCAGATACGCAGTATTTT; cdr3_aa: CASGLAGGADTQYF
j_call: TRBJ2-1; v_call: TRBV5-8; clone_size: -; d_call: TRBD2; cdr3_nt: TGTGCCAGCAGCTTGGGGACTAGCGGGAGGGCCGGTGAGCAGTTCTTC; cdr3_aa: CASSLGTSGRAGEQFF
j_call: TRBJ1-2; v_call: TRBV20-1; clone_size: -; d_call: -; cdr3_nt: TGCAGTGCTATGGGGGACTATGGCTACACCTTC; cdr3_aa: CSAMGDYGYTF